This T cell receptor beta chain was identified during a study of blood T cells in healthy people across ages. Combining a sample-barcoded 5' primer with a J-beta primer mix, a second PCR ran for 7 to 11 cycles. TCRdb used MiXCR to reprocess the 5' RACE reads, holding one entry per CDR3 protein. Here the sample spans approximately 800,000 distinct CDR3 sequences, around 25% being singletons. These records were also assigned to another study, of T cells of mothers and their children. That report notes: Related and unrelated pairs show similar thymic shaping of TCR recombination output.

The sequence was collected from a boy aged 10-17 years in good health. The sample consisted of blood.

The CDR3 DNA sequence: TGTGCCAGCAGCTTAGCGGGGGGGATCAACATTCAGTACTTC. Translating gives CASSLAGGINIQYF. V gene TRBV7-2 combines with J gene TRBJ2-4, with 7 bases matching TRBD2. This CDR3 region has 14 residues. Germline V gene sequence: CDR1 SGHTA, CDR2 FQGNSA. Germline trimming cut 0 bases from V and 7 bases from J; bases unmatched to any gene: 3.